Following are 26 T cell receptor beta chains from one sample sequenced in a study of breast tumors, draining lymph nodes, adjacent tissues. TCRdb re-derived calls from the multiplex PCR reads in MiXCR, one entry per CDR3 protein. The repertoire consists of under 110,000 distinct CDR3 sequences, with around 30% occurring once and the leading ten covering approximately 5.2%. Axillary draining lymph nodes of breast cancer patients supplied the node samples. The sequenced sample consisted of axillary lymph node tissue. Receptors originate from a female donor with breast cancer. Some clones in this sample may be carry-over from other donors' samples.

Regarding this clonotype: A read error may produce the germline difference seen at one junction end. This chain connects TRBV28 to TRBJ2-3, with a weak D call TRBD2 (7 bases). The CDR3 runs 14 residues. CDR1 is MDHEN and CDR2 is SYDVKM in the germline V gene. The CDR3: CASSLGGATGTQYF. CDR3 DNA: TGTGCCAGCAGTTTAGGGGGGGCCACAGGTACGCAGTATTTT.

This clonotype was seen at least ten times. The junction differs from germline at one of its ends, possibly a read error. The genes are TRBV7-9 and TRBJ1-2, with D possibly TRBD1 on 6 matching bases. The CDR3 is 15 residues long. Germline CDR1 is SEHNR and CDR2 is FQNEAQ (reference sequence). The CDR3: CASSTTGDLNYGYPF. Here the CDR3 DNA reads TGTGCCAGCAGCACGACAGGAGATCTTAACTATGGCTACCCCTTC. The variable domain in full, with the rest retrieved from reference TRBV7-9 and TRBJ1-2, is DTGVSQNPRHKITKRGQNVTFRCDPISEHNRLYWYRQTLGQGPEFLTYFQNEAQLEKSRLLSDRFSAERPKGSFSTLEIQRTEQGDSAMYLCASSTTGDLNYGYPFGSGTRLTVV.

This clonotype occurred many times. The V call is TRBV20-1, the J call TRBJ2-7; D perhaps matches TRBD1 (5 bases). This CDR3 is 15 amino acids long. Germline V lookup: CDR1 DFQATT, CDR2 SNEGSKA (reference sequence). Trimming stripped 0 bases from V and 1 base from J, with 13 bases between. CDR3 in amino acids: CSARDPTGQSYEQYF. The DNA for the CDR3 is TGCAGTGCTAGAGATCCTACAGGCCAGTCCTACGAGCAGTACTTC.

Remarks on this clonotype: It may be a read error: a sequence one base away is much more abundant. The chain has TRBV6-6 and TRBJ2-2, with a weak D call TRBD1 (6 bases). The CDR3 consists of 14 residues. Per germline, CDR1 MNHNY and CDR2 SVGAGI (reference sequence). Trimming cost V 6 bases and J 3 bases, with 11 bases left between them. CDR3 in amino acids: CASRPTGYTGELFF. The CDR3 coding sequence is TGTGCCAGCAGGCCTACAGGGTACACCGGGGAGCTGTTTTTT.

The rearrangement links TRBV6-2 or TRBV6-3 to TRBJ1-5, with a tentative D call TRBD1 (6 bases). Looked up from germline, CDR1 is MNHEY and CDR2 is SVGEGT. This CDR3 comprises 15 residues. V gave up 5 bases and J gave up 0 bases, with 11 bases separating them. The CDR3 sequence is CASSHPGHSNQPQHF. CDR3 coding DNA: TGTGCCAGCAGTCACCCGGGACATAGCAATCAGCCCCAGCATTTT.

This clonotype was counted ten times or more. The chain uses TRBV5-1 and TRBJ2-5; 7 bases are a match to TRBD1. J lost 2 bases, V lost 5 bases, and 3 bases had no gene match. Germline V gives CDR1 SGHRS, CDR2 YFSETQ. The CDR3 is 13 residues long. The CDR3 DNA follows: TGCGCCAGCAGACAGGGGTTACAAGAGACCCAGTACTTC. Its protein product is CASRQGLQETQYF.

There are many counts of this clonotype. The chain recombines TRBV5-6 with TRBJ1-5; no definite D call. Trimming shortened V by 4 bases and J by 3 bases, and 11 bases separated the two germline ends. This CDR3 has 14 residues. CDR1 is SGHDT, CDR2 YYEEEE, per germline. CDR3 sequence (DNA): TGTGCCAGCAGCAGACGACGGACCAATCAGCCCCAGCATTTT. As protein: CASSRRRTNQPQHF.

This clonotype was counted many times. The CDR3, as DNA: TGCGCCAGCAGTCCGCGGCTAGCCAAAAACATTCAGTACTTC. Its protein is CASSPRLAKNIQYF. The V call is TRBV4-3, the J call TRBJ2-4; unclear D gene. This CDR3 has 14 residues. Germline V CDR1 and CDR2: LGHNA, YSLEER. V lost 6 bases, J lost 0 bases, and 9 bases lay in between.

A note on this clonotype: An end of the junction does not agree with germline; a read error may underlie this. The rearrangement uses TRBV7-2 and TRBJ1-3; tentative D call: TRBD1 (5 bases). This CDR3 is built from 15 residues. Germline CDR1 reads SGHTA; CDR2 reads FQGNSA. CDR3 amino acids: CASSLLQGSGSTIYF. DNA for the CDR3: TGTGCCAGCAGCTTACTTCAGGGCTCTGGAAGCACCATATATTTT.

As to this clonotype: This may stem from a read error, because a much larger clone lies one nucleotide away. This sequence joins TRBV5-4 and TRBJ2-2, with D possibly being TRBD1 (6 bases). This CDR3 is built from 16 residues. Looked up from germline, CDR1 is SGHNT and CDR2 is YYREEE (reference sequence). The CDR3 bases are TGTGCCAGCAGCTCCGGGACACACGCGAACACCCGGGAGCTGTTTTTT. Encoded protein: CASSSGTHANTRELFF.

This clonotype was found many times. V is TRBV7-2 and J is TRBJ2-7; D remains ambiguous. Between the trimmed V and J ends, which lost 3 bases and 3 bases, there was a span of 15 bases. CDR1 and CDR2 (germline): SGHTA, FQGNSA. The CDR3 runs to 15 residues. CDR3 coding DNA: TGTGCCAGCAGCTTGGTGGCTGGCGAGAACTACGAGCAGTACTTC. This codes for CASSLVAGENYEQYF.

Remarks on this clonotype: No conserved phenylalanine or tryptophan is present at the end of the CDR3, so a read error is the likely explanation. The chain links TRBV6-1 to TRBJ1-1; TRBD1 matches at 7 bases. With V trimmed by 3 bases and J by 4 bases, 2 bases remained unmatched. CDR1 and CDR2 (germline): MNHNS, SASEGT. CDR3 size: 13 residues. In nucleotides, the CDR3 is TGTGCCAGCAGTGAGTACAGGGGCACTGAAGCTTTCCTT. Translation: CASSEYRGTEAFL.

The genes are TRBV10-3 and TRBJ2-3; D is unresolved. The CDR3 extends over 11 amino acids. V lost 10 bases to trimming and J lost 13 bases, with 18 bases between them. CDR1 is ENHRY and CDR2 is SYGVKD in the germline V gene. The CDR3 bases are TGTGCCAGCAGCCTGGGCCAACTGAAGTATTTT. Its protein is CASSLGQLKYF.

This clonotype was recorded at least ten times. One end of the junction varies from germline; a read error may be responsible. The chain employs TRBV20-1 and TRBJ1-6; 9 nucleotides match TRBD1. The V gene's germline CDR1 is DFQATT and CDR2 SNEGSKA (reference sequence). This CDR3 is built from 17 residues. The CDR3, as DNA: TGCAGTGCTAGGCCGGGACAGGGTGGAGCGGGGAATTCGCCCCTCCACTTT. This translates into CSARPGQGGAGNSPLHF.

The gene calls are TRBV20-1 and TRBJ1-3; D not certain. The CDR3 runs 11 residues. Germline V gene data show CDR1 as DFQATT and CDR2 as SNEGSKA (reference sequence). V gave up 0 bases and J gave up 3 bases, with 0 bases separating them. CDR3 DNA sequence: TGCAGTGCTAGAGATGGAAACACCATATATTTT. Residues: CSARDGNTIYF.

This clonotype rates as medium-sized. The chain recombines TRBV9 with TRBJ2-6, with 10 positions matching TRBD1. The CDR3 loop spans 15 amino acids. With V trimmed by 5 bases and J by 2 bases, 1 base remained unmatched. Germline assignment: CDR1 SGDLS and CDR2 YYNGEE. The CDR3 region has the DNA TGTGCCAGCAGTGGACAGGGGGCTGGGGCCAACGTCCTGACTTTC. This gives the protein CASSGQGAGANVLTF.

This clonotype showed up just a few times. This may come from a read error, since a much larger clone is one base off. V gene TRBV6-2 or TRBV6-3 combines with J gene TRBJ1-4; D is uncertain. The germline V gene has CDR1 MNHEY and CDR2 SVGEGT. This CDR3 contains 13 residues. CDR3 coding DNA: TGTGCCAGCAGTCACTCCAAGGAAGGAAAACTGTTTTTT. It encodes CASSHSKEGKLFF.

To note about this clonotype: Given the absence of the conserved phenylalanine or tryptophan at the CDR3 end, a read error is likely. The chain has TRBV29-1 and TRBJ2-1, with unresolved D. Per germline, CDR1 SQVTM and CDR2 ANQGSEA. The CDR3 has 13 amino acids. Deletions cut 5 bases from V and 2 bases from J, with 10 bases between. The CDR3 DNA reads as TGCAGCGTTTCAGGAAAAGCCTACAATGAGCAGTTCCTC. Protein product: CSVSGKAYNEQFL.

With regard to this clonotype: This may stem from a read error, because a much larger clone lies one nucleotide away. This sequence joins TRBV12-3 or TRBV12-4 and TRBJ2-7; D unresolved. Trimming removed 5 bases from V and 5 bases from J, with 13 bases in between. The length of the CDR3 is 13 residues. The CDR3 nucleotides are TGTGCCAGCAGTCTCACTAACCCCCACGAGCAGTACTTC. Protein sequence: CASSLTNPHEQYF.

With regard to this clonotype: This may come from a read error, since a much larger clone is one base off. V gene TRBV5-4 combines with J gene TRBJ2-1; possibly TRBD2 for D (5 bases). The V gene's germline CDR1 is SGHNT and CDR2 YYREEE (reference sequence). The CDR3 runs 15 residues. V was shortened by 2 bases and J by 9 bases, with 18 bases between the two germline ends. The CDR3 protein is CASSFVSAVGGEQFF. CDR3 DNA: TGTGCCAGCAGCTTTGTTAGCGCGGTCGGCGGTGAGCAGTTCTTC.

This clonotype was seen repeatedly, ten times or more. The genes are TRBV18 and TRBJ2-7, with a possible D match to TRBD1 (6 bases). The germline CDR1 and CDR2 sequences are KGHSH and LQKENI. The CDR3 runs 15 residues. With 6 bases removed from V and 3 bases from J, the gap between germline ends came to 18 bases. The CDR3 region is CASSLGQRRYYEQYF. In DNA form, the CDR3 reads TGTGCCAGCTCCCTAGGACAGCGGAGATACTACGAGCAGTACTTC.

This clonotype came up a few times. The chain links TRBV18 to TRBJ2-2, with 7 positions matching TRBD2. The CDR3 has 17 amino acids. V was pared by 5 bases and J by 0 bases, with 9 bases of the junction left unmatched. Per the germline V gene, CDR1 is KGHSH and CDR2 is LQKENI. The DNA for the CDR3 is TGTGCCAGCTCAACTATGCCGGGAGGTACGAACACCGGGGAGCTGTTTTTT. Translating gives CASSTMPGGTNTGELFF.

This clonotype was seen many times. The gene calls are TRBV2 and TRBJ2-1; 7 bases map to TRBD2. V shed 3 bases, J shed 7 bases, and the junction held 12 bases outside the gene matches. Germline V gives CDR1 SNHLY, CDR2 FYNNEI. The CDR3 covers 16 residues. The CDR3 is CASSDSWGGSKNEQFF. CDR3 nucleotide sequence: TGTGCCAGCAGTGATAGTTGGGGCGGGAGTAAGAATGAGCAGTTCTTC.

The J gene is TRBJ1-2, the V gene TRBV29-1; a possible D gene is TRBD1 (5 bases). The germline V and J ends were trimmed by 6 bases and 5 bases, with 16 bases remaining between them. Germline lookup yields CDR1 SQVTM and CDR2 ANQGSEA. The CDR3 length is 13 residues. The CDR3 DNA reads as TGCAGCGTCGAGGCCGGGACTGCTTATGGCTACACCTTC. Translated: CSVEAGTAYGYTF.

This clonotype appeared many times. V and J are TRBV10-2 and TRBJ2-7; D gene unclear. This CDR3 region has 12 residues. Deletions cut 5 bases from V and 1 base from J, with 6 bases between. CDR1 is WSHSY and CDR2 is SAAADI in the germline V gene. CDR3 DNA: TGCGCCAGCAGTCCGACATCCTACGAGCAGTACTTC. Its protein product is CASSPTSYEQYF.

In its sample, this clonotype was seen many times. This rearrangement joins TRBV9 to TRBJ2-1; 11 bases align to TRBD2. This CDR3 contains 16 residues. V trimming: 4 bases; J trimming: 3 bases; junction bases outside the gene matches: 6. The germline V gene has CDR1 SGDLS and CDR2 YYNGEE. The CDR3 DNA follows: TGTGCCAGCAGCCTCACGGGACTAGCGGACTACAATGAGCAGTTCTTC. This sequence encodes CASSLTGLADYNEQFF.